This T cell receptor beta chain stems from a study of beta chain features in type 1 diabetes. On this clone itself: Antigen unknown.

Study-level findings and limits: In every one of the four CD4+ subsets, TCRB CDR3s were moderately but significantly shorter in Type 1 diabetes patients.

Isolated RNA was reverse transcribed in full, so expressed TCRB transcripts were sequenced. Method: immunoSEQ multiplex PCR; TCRdb's copy keeps in-frame clones and lacks some. In the table there are some 700,000 clones, roughly an eighth of which are singletons. Germline lookup yields CDR1 SGHVS and CDR2 FQNEAQ. V was clipped by 5 bases and J by 3 bases, with 14 bases between them. CDR3 size: 15 residues. Sample: naive CD4+ T cells from blood. This TCR was sampled from a young man with type 1 diabetes. The chain recombines TRBV7-8 with TRBJ1-5, with TRBD1 as a possible D gene (5 bases). CDR3 in DNA: TGTGCCAGCAGCACCAGGGAGGAGGACAATCAGCCCCAGCATTTT. It encodes CASSTREEDNQPQHF.